The subject of this entry is one T cell receptor beta chain. Its target is unknown. In germline, CDR1 is SGHRS, CDR2 YFSETQ. The CDR3 totals 15 residues. Trimming removed 1 base at V and 2 bases at J, with 12 bases between. The protocol was immunoSEQ multiplex PCR, while the TCRdb copy is restricted to in-frame clones and leaves out a portion. The sample has around 40,000 clones; approximately 78% are singletons. This sample was taken from a study of PD-1 blockade in classical Hodgkin lymphoma. Study observations and caveats: When set against healthy donors, newly diagnosed patients were reported to show lower baseline TCR diversity. Unlike CD8+ TCR diversity, which did not rise significantly by C4D1, CD4+ TCR diversity did.

Exposure to brentuximab vedotin varied, and each patient had relapsed following autologous stem cell transplantation. V gene TRBV5-1 combines with J gene TRBJ1-2; D not certain. The sequence derives from a human donor with classical Hodgkin lymphoma. The sequencing used peripheral blood mononuclear cells (PBMCs), collected at baseline. The CDR3 loop reads CASSLSANGNYGYTF. DNA for the CDR3: TGCGCCAGCAGCTTGTCGGCTAATGGCAACTATGGCTACACCTTC.